Below, one T cell receptor beta chain is given with its context. Assay: immunoSEQ multiplex PCR; the TCRdb copy retains only in-frame clones and omits some. The repertoire holds fewer than 30,000 clones, about 72% seen once, with approximately 4% in the top ten. This sample was taken from a study of PD-1 blockade in classical Hodgkin lymphoma. This sample's time point: cycle 4 day 1 (C4D1), after five to seven weeks of nivolumab. All the patients suffered relapse after autologous stem cell transplantation, and brentuximab vedotin exposure differed. The germline gives CDR1 SNHLY, CDR2 FYNNEI. This CDR3 has 12 amino acids. The V and J ends lost 6 bases and 4 bases respectively, with 9 bases between them.

The V gene is TRBV2, the J gene TRBJ1-1; D uncertain. The sequences come from peripheral blood mononuclear cells (PBMCs), collected before the fourth cycle of nivolumab. The TCR comes from a human donor with classical Hodgkin lymphoma. The CDR3 DNA follows: TGTGCCAGCAGCCAAAGACCCACTGAAGCTTTCTTT. Amino acids: CASSQRPTEAFF.